Detailed here is one TCR beta chain. The source of the sample is a study of blood T cell repertoires in COVID-19. The data were produced by immunoSEQ multiplex PCR, yet TCRdb's version contains in-frame clones alone and is incomplete. Of about 5,000 clones in the sample, about nine tenths are singletons; the top ten hold roughly 45%. The CDR3 length is 15 residues. V gave up 0 bases and J gave up 6 bases, with 16 bases separating them. Germline V lookup: CDR1 SGHRS, CDR2 YFSETQ. This clonotype originated in a man between 65 and 85 years old with COVID-19, enrolled during active disease. The sequenced material came from peripheral blood. J is TRBJ2-7 and V is TRBV5-1; no definite D call. CDR3 sequence: CASSLGQVELGEQYF. CDR3 DNA: TGCGCCAGCAGCTTGGGCCAGGTGGAACTTGGCGAGCAGTACTTC.